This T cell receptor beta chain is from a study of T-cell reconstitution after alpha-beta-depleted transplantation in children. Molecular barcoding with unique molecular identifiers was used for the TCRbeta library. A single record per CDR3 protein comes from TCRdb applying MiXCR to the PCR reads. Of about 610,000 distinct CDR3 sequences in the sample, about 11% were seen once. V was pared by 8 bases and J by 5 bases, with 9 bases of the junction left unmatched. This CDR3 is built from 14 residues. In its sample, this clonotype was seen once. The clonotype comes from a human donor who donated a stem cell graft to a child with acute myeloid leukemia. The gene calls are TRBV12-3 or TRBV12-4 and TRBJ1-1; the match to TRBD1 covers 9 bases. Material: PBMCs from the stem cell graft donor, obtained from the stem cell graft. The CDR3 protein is CASGYRGRVTEAFF. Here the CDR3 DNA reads TGTGCCAGCGGCTACAGGGGGCGCGTGACTGAAGCTTTCTTT.